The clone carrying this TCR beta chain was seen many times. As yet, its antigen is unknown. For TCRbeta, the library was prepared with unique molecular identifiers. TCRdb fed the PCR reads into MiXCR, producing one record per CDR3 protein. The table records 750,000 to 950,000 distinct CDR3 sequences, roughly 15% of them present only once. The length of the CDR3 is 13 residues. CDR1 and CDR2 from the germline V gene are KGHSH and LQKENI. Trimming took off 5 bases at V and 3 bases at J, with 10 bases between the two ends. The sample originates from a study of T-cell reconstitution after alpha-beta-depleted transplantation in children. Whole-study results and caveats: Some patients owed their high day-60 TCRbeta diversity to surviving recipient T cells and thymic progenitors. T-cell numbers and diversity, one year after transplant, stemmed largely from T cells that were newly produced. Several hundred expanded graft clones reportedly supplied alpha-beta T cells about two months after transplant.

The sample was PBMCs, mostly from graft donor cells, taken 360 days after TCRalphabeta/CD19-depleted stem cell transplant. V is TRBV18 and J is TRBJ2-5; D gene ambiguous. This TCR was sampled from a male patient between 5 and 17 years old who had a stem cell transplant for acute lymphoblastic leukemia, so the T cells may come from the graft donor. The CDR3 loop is CASSWGLEETQYF. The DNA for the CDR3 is TGTGCCAGCTCATGGGGTCTTGAAGAGACCCAGTACTTC.